Included here is one T cell receptor beta chain sequence, with context. This clone has just one count. It lacks a known antigen. Per-nucleotide qualities are absent, and no much larger clonotype sits a single base away. This CDR3 is also generated by other DNA sequences in the sample. From a lookup of the germline V gene, CDR1 and CDR2 are SGHDT and YYEEEE. From cysteine to phenylalanine, the CDR3 is 13 amino acids long. Solely the CDR3 DNA is kept, with 39 bases framed from the first base. Trimming takes 2 bases from V and 5 bases from J, and the germline ends sit 8 bases apart. This sample was taken from a study of shared clonotypes between healthy human individuals (dated by TCRdb to 2020 to 2022). About the investigation overall: A few men and a couple of women, aged 18 to 49 years, made up the cohort. For each donor, CD4 naive and CD4 memory were each given three plates, CD8 naive was given two plates, and CD8 memory was given one plate. To estimate repertoire size and how much clonotype sharing occurs between individuals, the study deeply sequenced the blood TCR repertoires of roughly 5 healthy adults. Libraries were prepared and TCR repertoires were sequenced by different laboratories using diverse techniques, in order to increase sequencing depth and limit assay-specific biases. Leukapheresis yielded between about 0.9 and 9.5 billion PBMCs per donor.

Broader findings and caveats from the paper: Naive subsets generally had larger estimated clonotype richness than memory subsets. Pairwise subsampling led to the expectation that sequencing depth would affect the degree of clonotype sharing among donors. Even with the large sequencing depth, rarefaction of the sorted-subset datasets indicated that sequencing was incomplete. Because the study included a small number of donors, the genetic and exposure-history diversity represented was limited. Sampling was limited to blood, and TCR repertoires in tissue likely differ from TCR repertoires in blood. Higher generation probabilities were observed for clonotypes shared by all four sorted-subset donors than for non-shared clonotypes. Approximately 5% of naive CD4, around 3.6% of naive CD8, 2% to 2.5% of memory CD4, and around 0.42% of memory CD8 clonotypes were shared across several donors.

Healthy HIV-negative adults with no recently reported acute infections or vaccinations were included as donors. Every donor was a Caucasian adult living in Nashville, Tennessee, USA. CD4+ T cells were enriched by magnetic negative selection, after which naive cells were positively selected on CD45RA and the negative fraction was taken as the memory subset. After blood collection by leukapheresis, PBMCs were isolated using Ficoll-Histopaque density gradient centrifugation and then cryopreserved in the vapor phase of liquid nitrogen. Purity and quantity of every magnetically sorted T cell population were checked by analytical flow cytometry. Genomic DNA was isolated from each sorted fraction and quantified by UV absorbance on a Nanodrop 2000c. Using the deep immunoSEQ assay, multiplex PCR amplified TCR CDR3 regions from genomic DNA. Genomic DNA extracted from each cell subset was distributed evenly over all wells of several immunoSEQ 96-well plates, and each plate served as one replicate. Each replicate PCR for sorted subsets received roughly 0.2 ug genomic DNA, equal to 30,000 or so T cell genomes. The purified libraries were quantified using a Qubit 3.0 fluorometer, sized with a Bioanalyzer 2100, and then quantified again using the KAPA Library Quantification kit. Every immunoSEQ 96-well plate was sequenced on a separate single-read 150-cycle Illumina NextSeq 550 flow cell. The published analysis was carried out like this. Because the immunoSEQ output held only junctional sequences and lacked quality scores, the filtering could not match the filtering applied to full-length reads. Sequences were annotated with PyIR, a Python wrapper for IgBLAST v1.9, using IMGT germline references to assign V/J genes and CDR3. Reads with weak V/J assignments (E-value above 1e-6), missing CDR3, stop codons, out-of-frame junctions, or ambiguous translated residues were removed. A V3J clonotype was defined by an identical inferred V gene, J gene, and CDR3 amino acid sequence. Percentage overlap between repertoires was computed as shared unique clonotypes divided by the size of the smaller repertoire. RTK rarefaction, the Chao1 estimator, and Recon v2.1 estimates of unobserved clonotypes were used to assess repertoire richness. Generation probabilities were computed with OLGA for all TCRbeta clonotypes obtained by the gDNA method from several donors. This is the immuneACCESS table as TCRdb keeps it, with only in-frame sequences that have V and J called. A part of the clones is gone; compared with another copy, unresolved V genes explain less than half, and the rest is unexplained. From that table come the V and J calls and clone size; the DNA was used to work out D and trimming. A total of 2 million to 3 million clones appear in this sample, over 85% of them only once. The biggest ten clones account for more than 0.12% of the sample.

The receptor chain draws on TRBV5-6 and TRBJ1-5; TRBD1 is possibly the D segment (5 matching bases). Sequencing was performed on naive CD4+ T cells sorted from blood. Reading the label with the study, this specimen's cell subset or site is: CD45RA+ positively selected. The source is a man aged 18 to 29 in good health. The CDR3 here reads CASSFGGDQPQHF. The DNA sequence follows: TGTGCCAGCAGCTTCGGGGGGGATCAGCCCCAGCATTTT.